The sequence of this T cell receptor beta chain was determined in a study of response to subunit inactivated influenza vaccine. At least ten counts were recorded for this clonotype. What it binds is not known. Looked up from germline, CDR1 is DFQATT and CDR2 is SNEGSKA (reference sequence). The CDR3 contains 15 residues. V trimming: 0 bases; J trimming: 0 bases; junction bases outside the gene matches: 4. Each CDR3 protein is one row after TCRdb ran MiXCR on the RT-PCR reads. The sample shows 710,000 or so distinct CDR3 sequences, approximately 14% of them seen only once. The study, taken as a whole, reports: Few additional T cells are recruited per seasonal influenza vaccination, authors suggested.

Material: PBMCs from blood, obtained less than 13 days after vaccination. The rearrangement uses TRBV20-1 and TRBJ2-7; TRBD1 matches at 8 bases. The receptor was derived from a man in his fifties who received an inactivated influenza vaccine. The CDR3 here is CSARDRDRSSYEQYF. In nucleotides, the CDR3 is TGCAGTGCTAGAGACCGGGACAGGAGCTCCTACGAGCAGTACTTC.